These 10 T cell receptor beta chains came from one sample sequenced in a study of regulatory T cells in long-lasting Graves disease. Time point denoted: newly diagnosed GD, antithyroid drugs for less than 3 months. PBMCs provided the RNA from which the TCR library was made. For TCR beta, libraries came from iRepertoire HTBI primers and Arm-PCR of CDR3 regions. MiXCR, applied by TCRdb to the multiplex PCR reads, yields one record per CDR3 protein. The sample lists some 500,000 distinct CDR3 sequences; about 16% were seen once. These data were likewise used in another study, on T cells in Graves' hyperthyroidism and ophthalmopathy.

Sample: peripheral blood mononuclear cells (PBMCs), taken at new diagnosis, from a patient treated with antithyroid drugs. The source of these receptors is a woman aged 40 to 65 with Graves disease.

V is TRBV7-2 and J is TRBJ1-1; the D gene is possibly TRBD1 (5 bases). With 6 bases removed from V and 1 base from J, the gap between germline ends came to 12 bases. The germline V gene has CDR1 SGHTA and CDR2 FQGNSA. The CDR3 runs 14 residues. As DNA, the CDR3 is TGTGCCAGCAGACCGGGGCAGGGGAACACTGAAGCTTTCTTT. Protein sequence: CASRPGQGNTEAFF.

The rearrangement joins TRBV20-1 to TRBJ2-5; perhaps TRBD2 as D (5 bases). This CDR3 region has 19 residues. Trimming shortened V by 1 base and J by 0 bases, and 24 bases separated the two germline ends. In germline, CDR1 is DFQATT, CDR2 SNEGSKA (reference sequence). In nucleotides, the CDR3 is TGCAGTGCTAGAGCCCCCGCTTTTACGCCAGCGGTGCACCAAGAGACCCAGTACTTC. It yields the protein CSARAPAFTPAVHQETQYF.

The chain is built from TRBV7-2 and TRBJ2-7; no reliable D call. Germline V gene sequence: CDR1 SGHTA, CDR2 FQGNSA. Trimming left V 1 base short and J 0 bases short, with 13 bases between. This CDR3 contains 16 residues. The CDR3 nucleotides are TGTGCCAGCAGCTTAGTGAGCCAGTCCTACTCCTACGAGCAGTACTTC. Its protein is CASSLVSQSYSYEQYF.

The sample holds many counts of this clonotype. The CDR3 bases are TGTGCCAGCAGTTCCCTCCTGGGGACAGGGTTAGCCGACACTGAAGCTTTCTTT. It specifies CASSSLLGTGLADTEAFF. The V and J genes are TRBV28 and TRBJ1-1; TRBD1 matches at 9 bases. The CDR3 totals 18 residues. Germline V lookup: CDR1 MDHEN, CDR2 SYDVKM. Trimming at V came to 4 bases and at J to 3 bases, leaving 15 bases not matched to a gene.

This clonotype was picked up many times. The CDR3 coding sequence is TGTGCCAGCAGTCCCCCCCGACAGGGGGATAGATATGGCTACACCTTC. It codes for CASSPPRQGDRYGYTF. The rearrangement links TRBV12-3 or TRBV12-4 to TRBJ1-2; 9 bases are a match to TRBD1. The CDR3 contains 16 residues. Germline trimming cut 5 bases from V and 5 bases from J; bases unmatched to any gene: 12.

This clonotype was observed at least ten times. The chain couples TRBV20-1 to TRBJ2-3, with D possibly matching TRBD2 (6 bases). Germline V lookup: CDR1 DFQATT, CDR2 SNEGSKA (reference sequence). This CDR3 has 13 residues. Trimming cost V 3 bases and J 2 bases, with 9 bases left between them. The CDR3 nucleotides read TGCAGTGCTAGGGGGAGGAACACAGATACGCAGTATTTT. It is translated as CSARGRNTDTQYF.

Concerning this clonotype itself: A much larger clone sits a single nucleotide away, making a read error possible. The chain has TRBV27 and TRBJ1-5; a possible D gene is TRBD1 (5 bases). Between the trimmed V and J ends, which lost 8 bases and 2 bases, there was a span of 19 bases. Germline CDR1 and CDR2: MNHEY and SMNVEV (reference sequence). CDR3 length: 16 residues. The CDR3, as DNA: TGTGCCAGCCTCCCCGTGGGGCGCGTGGGCAATCAGCCCCAGCATTTT. This encodes CASLPVGRVGNQPQHF.

The J gene is TRBJ1-2, the V gene TRBV20-1; 8 bases are shared with TRBD1. This CDR3 is 15 amino acids long. The germline V gene has CDR1 DFQATT and CDR2 SNEGSKA (reference sequence). V was clipped by 1 base and J by 2 bases; unmatched bases: 6. The CDR3 DNA reads TGCAGTGCTAGAGGGGGGGACAGGATGAACTATGGCTACACCTTC. It encodes CSARGGDRMNYGYTF.

This clonotype was observed at least ten times. This chain joins TRBV27 and TRBJ2-7; D unresolved. The CDR3 contains 16 residues. The germline V gene has CDR1 MNHEY and CDR2 SMNVEV (reference sequence). V was shortened by 5 bases and J by 6 bases, with 23 bases between the two germline ends. CDR3 amino acids: CASSRLISLYLSEQYF. The CDR3, as DNA: TGTGCCAGCAGTAGATTGATATCGCTTTATCTGTCCGAGCAGTACTTC.

In this sample, this clonotype turned up a few times. The gene calls are TRBV19 and TRBJ1-2; no clear D gene. This CDR3 comprises 12 residues. V gave up 4 bases and J gave up 3 bases, with 6 bases separating them. Germline V lookup: CDR1 LNHDA, CDR2 SQIVND (reference sequence). CDR3 sequence reads: CASSNLDYGYTF. The DNA of the CDR3 is TGTGCCAGTAGTAACCTAGACTATGGCTACACCTTC.